The T cell receptor beta chain described here comes from a study of blood T cell repertoires in COVID-19. Overall study: Acute and convalescent COVID-19 samples came from the United States, Italy and Spain. The analysed material was cDNA or gDNA that came from T cells, B-cell-depleted T cells, or PBMCs.

Original handling: Scientists estimated how many nucleated cells there were by amplifying reference gene primers. Data came from immunoSEQ multiplex PCR; TCRdb stores just in-frame clones and leaves some out. V and J calls and clone size are as listed in that table; D and trimming were resolved from the DNA. This sample has roughly 200,000 clones; roughly 81% occur once, and the top ten carry roughly 5%. V shed 1 base and J 2 bases; nucleotides not matched to a gene: 10. Germline V gene data show CDR1 as SGHRS and CDR2 as YFSETQ. This CDR3 is built from 18 residues. The TCR comes from a woman older than 75 with acute or convalescent COVID-19. V and J are TRBV5-1 and TRBJ2-1, with 9 bases lining up with TRBD2. Sequencing was carried out using peripheral blood. The DNA of the CDR3 is TGCGCCAGCAGCTTGAGGGGAATTAGCGGGAGTACCTACAATGAGCAGTTCTTC. It yields the protein CASSLRGISGSTYNEQFF.